The present T cell receptor (beta chain) was sequenced within a study of OX40 agonist ivuxolimab in advanced cancers. Whole-study context: Every patient in dose escalation had hepatocellular carcinoma, melanoma, renal cell or head and neck cancer. A history of anti-PD-1, anti-PD-L1 or anti-CTLA-4 therapy was acceptable, and around 36% had some. Study results and limitations: Averaged across samples, CD8+ T cells carried more expanded clones than CD4+ did.

To note about this clone: No antigen is known for it.

Assay: immunoSEQ multiplex PCR; the TCRdb copy retains only in-frame clones and omits some. The table lists about 76,000 clones, around nine tenths of them singletons. Trimming removed 5 bases from V and 0 bases from J, with 12 bases in between. The CDR3 has 15 amino acids. Germline CDR1 SGHTA, CDR2 FQGTGA. The TCR was taken from an adult with an advanced solid tumor such as melanoma, head and neck, liver or kidney cancer. The chain recombines TRBV7-3 with TRBJ2-3; D is uncertain. Source: CD4+ or CD8+ T cells sorted from blood, taken in a trial of the OX40 agonist ivuxolimab. The CDR3 bases are TGTGCCAGCAGCCCAAACTGGCTTAGCACAGATACGCAGTATTTT. Its translation is CASSPNWLSTDTQYF.